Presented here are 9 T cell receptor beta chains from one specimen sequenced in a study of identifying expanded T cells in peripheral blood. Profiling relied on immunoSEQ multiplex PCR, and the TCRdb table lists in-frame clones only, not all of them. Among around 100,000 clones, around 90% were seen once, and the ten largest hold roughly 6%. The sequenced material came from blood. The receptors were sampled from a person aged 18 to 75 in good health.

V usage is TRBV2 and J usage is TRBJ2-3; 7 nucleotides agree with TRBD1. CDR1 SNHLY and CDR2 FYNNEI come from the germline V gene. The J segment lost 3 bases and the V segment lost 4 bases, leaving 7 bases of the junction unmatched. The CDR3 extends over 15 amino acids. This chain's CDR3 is CASSGSGTETDTQYF. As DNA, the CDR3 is TGTGCCAGCAGTGGTTCCGGGACAGAAACAGATACGCAGTATTTT.

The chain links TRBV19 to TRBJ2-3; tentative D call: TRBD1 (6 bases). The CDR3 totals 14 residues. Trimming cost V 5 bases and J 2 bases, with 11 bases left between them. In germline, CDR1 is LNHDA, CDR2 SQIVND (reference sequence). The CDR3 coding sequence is TGTGCCAGTAGTCACGGACAGAACACAGATACGCAGTATTTT. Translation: CASSHGQNTDTQYF.

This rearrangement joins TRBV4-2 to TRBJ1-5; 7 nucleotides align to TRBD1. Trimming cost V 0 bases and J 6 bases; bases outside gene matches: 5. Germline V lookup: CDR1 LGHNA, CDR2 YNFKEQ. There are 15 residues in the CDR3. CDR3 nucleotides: TGTGCCAGCAGCCAAGAAGGACAGGCCCTTCAGCCCCAGCATTTT. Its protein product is CASSQEGQALQPQHF.

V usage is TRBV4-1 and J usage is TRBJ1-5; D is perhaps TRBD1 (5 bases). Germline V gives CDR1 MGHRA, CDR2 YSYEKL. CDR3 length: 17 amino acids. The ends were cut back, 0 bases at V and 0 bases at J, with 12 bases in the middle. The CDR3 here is CASSQEAGDYSNQPQHF. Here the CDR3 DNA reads TGCGCCAGCAGCCAAGAGGCCGGGGACTATAGCAATCAGCCCCAGCATTTT.

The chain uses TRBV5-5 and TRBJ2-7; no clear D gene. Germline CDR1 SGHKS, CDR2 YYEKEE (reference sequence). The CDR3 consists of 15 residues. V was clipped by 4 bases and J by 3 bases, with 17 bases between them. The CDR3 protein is CASSPVRAADYEQYF. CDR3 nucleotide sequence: TGTGCCAGCAGCCCCGTTAGGGCAGCCGACTACGAGCAGTACTTC.

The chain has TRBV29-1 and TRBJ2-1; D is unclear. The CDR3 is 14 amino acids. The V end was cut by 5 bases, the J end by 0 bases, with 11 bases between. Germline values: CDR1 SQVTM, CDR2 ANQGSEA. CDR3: CSVSWQASYNEQFF. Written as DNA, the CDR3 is TGCAGCGTTTCATGGCAGGCCTCCTACAATGAGCAGTTCTTC.

CDR3 region: CAISEPEFGTGNYEQYF. DNA of the CDR3: TGTGCCATCAGTGAGCCCGAGTTTGGGACAGGGAATTACGAGCAGTACTTC. The chain is built from TRBV10-3 and TRBJ2-7; 9 bases map to TRBD1. The J segment lost 4 bases and the V segment lost 2 bases, leaving 12 bases of the junction unmatched. The CDR3 is 17 residues long. Germline CDR1 reads ENHRY; CDR2 reads SYGVKD.

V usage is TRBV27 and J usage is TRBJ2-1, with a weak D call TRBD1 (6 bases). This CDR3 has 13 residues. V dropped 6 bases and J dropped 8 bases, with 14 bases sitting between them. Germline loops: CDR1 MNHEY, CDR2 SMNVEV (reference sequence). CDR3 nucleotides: TGTGCCAGCAGCGGGACATTGGCCCATGAGCAGTTCTTC. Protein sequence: CASSGTLAHEQFF.

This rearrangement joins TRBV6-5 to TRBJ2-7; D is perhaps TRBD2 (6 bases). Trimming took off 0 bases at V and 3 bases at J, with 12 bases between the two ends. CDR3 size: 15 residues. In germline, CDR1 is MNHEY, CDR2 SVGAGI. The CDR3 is CASSYSKGSGYEQYF. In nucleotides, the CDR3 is TGTGCCAGCAGTTACTCAAAAGGTAGCGGCTACGAGCAGTACTTC.